Reported below is one T cell receptor (beta chain). V shed 0 bases, J shed 2 bases, and the junction held 8 bases outside the gene matches. The CDR3 runs to 16 residues. Germline V gives CDR1 SGHRS, CDR2 YFSETQ. These data come from a study of Tregs in tolerant kidney transplant recipients. Mixed chimerism was transient after nonmyeloablative marrow transplants from related graft donors. Using immunoSEQ multiplex PCR, the repertoire was profiled, and TCRdb retains in-frame clones only, with some absent. The data show about 50,000 clones, with over 85% seen just once and about 16% held by the top ten. The origin of this receptor is a human patient who received a combined kidney and bone marrow transplant. Some of the T cells may derive from the graft donor. The sequencing here drew on CD8+ T cells from blood (PBMCs), taken 12 months after the transplant. The chain uses TRBV5-1 and TRBJ2-7; 7 bases fit TRBD1. CDR3 region: CASSLEVTGSPYEQYF. In DNA, the CDR3 is TGCGCCAGCAGCTTGGAGGTGACAGGGTCACCCTACGAGCAGTACTTC. The full variable domain, rest sourced from reference TRBV5-1 and TRBJ2-7, is KAGVTQTPRYLIKTRGQQVTLSCSPISGHRSVSWYQQTPGQGLQFLFEYFSETQRNKGNFPGRFSGRQFSNSRSEMNVSTLELGDSALYLCASSLEVTGSPYEQYFGPGTRLTVT.